These T cell receptor beta chains were read from a single sample in a study of T cells after posttransplantation cyclophosphamide. Sequenced by immunoSEQ multiplex PCR; TCRdb stores in-frame clones only, minus some. The sample shows tens of thousands of clones, just over 90% of them seen only once. Sequencing was carried out using PBMCs. The origin of the receptors is a woman between 25 and 40 years old in good health and a related stem cell transplant donor. Each CDR3 is given with its conserved first and last residue. D genes are given only for firm matches. Clone sizes are given selectively: once, few, many, or a class where the clone is expanded.

j_call clone_size d_call v_call cdr3_aa cdr3_nt
TRBJ2-6 - - TRBV7-2 CASSLPGRVISGANVLTF TGTGCCAGCAGCTTACCGGGAAGAGTAATCTCTGGGGCCAACGTCCTGACTTTC
TRBJ2-2 - - TRBV18 CASSLPTENTGELFF TGTGCCAGCTCACTGCCCACAGAGAACACCGGGGAGCTGTTTTTT
TRBJ1-2 - - TRBV7-9 CASSLGSGDGYTF TGTGCCAGCAGCTTAGGGTCCGGCGATGGCTACACCTTC
TRBJ1-1 - - TRBV7-2 CASSLVTGHTEAFF TGTGCCAGCAGCTTAGTTACGGGACACACTGAAGCTTTCTTT
TRBJ1-1 - - TRBV20-1 CSARGPAEAFF TGCAGTGCTAGAGGGCCCGCTGAAGCTTTCTTT
TRBJ2-6 - - TRBV5-5 CASSFDERPGANVLTF TGTGCCAGCAGCTTCGATGAACGTCCTGGGGCCAACGTCCTGACTTTC
TRBJ1-6 - - TRBV2 CASRVRGANYNSPLHF TGTGCCAGCAGAGTCAGGGGCGCAAACTATAATTCACCCCTCCACTTT
TRBJ1-5 few - TRBV7-9 CASSLEYSNQPQHF TGTGCCAGCAGCTTAGAATATAGCAATCAGCCCCAGCATTTT
TRBJ2-7 - TRBD1 TRBV27 CASSSGTVYEQYF TGTGCCAGCAGTTCCGGGACAGTCTACGAGCAGTACTTC
TRBJ2-2 once - TRBV6-5 CASRKNWQAPGELFF TGTGCCAGCAGGAAGAACTGGCAGGCCCCCGGGGAGCTGTTTTTT
TRBJ2-7 - TRBD1 TRBV7-2 CASSGVLGTGGHEQYF TGTGCCAGCAGTGGGGTTCTCGGGACAGGGGGCCACGAGCAGTACTTC
TRBJ1-1 - TRBD1 TRBV6-5 CASSYDRATEAFF TGTGCCAGCAGTTACGACAGGGCAACTGAAGCTTTCTTT
TRBJ1-5 - - TRBV6-1 CASSEVGLEPQHF TGTGCCAGCAGTGAAGTAGGGTTGGAGCCCCAGCATTTT
TRBJ2-2 - - TRBV7-2 CASGRGPYTGELFF TGTGCCAGCGGGCGGGGGCCCTACACCGGGGAGCTGTTTTTT
TRBJ2-3 - - TRBV4-2 CASSQADSTDTQYF TGTGCCAGCAGCCAAGCGGACAGCACAGATACGCAGTATTTT
TRBJ2-1 - - TRBV7-2 CASSLAAGGGEQFF TGTGCCAGCAGCTTAGCGGCAGGGGGAGGTGAGCAGTTCTTC
TRBJ1-5 - - TRBV5-1 CASSLGNGNQPQHF TGCGCCAGCAGCTTGGGGAACGGCAATCAGCCCCAGCATTTT
TRBJ2-5 - - TRBV7-2 CASSTLPPGGSGETQYF TGTGCCAGCAGCACCCTCCCCCCAGGGGGGTCCGGGGAGACCCAGTACTTC
TRBJ2-1 once - TRBV7-9 CASSLVNNEQFF TGTGCCAGCAGCTTAGTGAACAATGAGCAGTTCTTC
TRBJ2-3 - - TRBV29-1 CSVDYILTDTQYF TGCAGCGTCGATTATATTCTCACAGATACGCAGTATTTT
TRBJ2-3 once TRBD2 TRBV5-1 CASSPDPSGETDTQYF TGCGCCAGCAGCCCCGACCCTAGCGGGGAGACAGATACGCAGTATTTT
TRBJ1-3 - - TRBV5-1 CASSLEWGNTIYF TGCGCCAGCAGCTTGGAATGGGGAAACACCATATATTTT
TRBJ2-7 few - TRBV5-6 CASSLVTIYGRTYEQYF TGTGCCAGCAGCTTGGTTACTATTTACGGGAGAACCTACGAGCAGTACTTC
TRBJ2-6 - TRBD1 TRBV6-1 CASSDHRGTGANVLTF TGTGCCAGCAGTGATCACAGGGGAACGGGGGCCAACGTCCTGACTTTC
TRBJ2-7 - - TRBV10-3 CAISGEGGGSSYEQYF TGTGCCATCAGTGGGGAGGGAGGGGGTTCGAGCTACGAGCAGTACTTC
TRBJ2-1 - TRBD2 TRBV7-9 CASSFSSPSGGAYEQFF TGTGCCAGCAGCTTTTCATCGCCTAGCGGGGGGGCGTATGAGCAGTTCTTC
TRBJ2-7 - TRBD2 TRBV10-1 CASSESKRGHYEQYF TGCGCCAGCAGTGAGTCAAAGCGGGGCCATTACGAGCAGTACTTC
TRBJ2-1 once - TRBV11-3 CASTRPGESEQFF TGTGCCAGCACTCGGCCAGGGGAGAGTGAGCAGTTCTTC
TRBJ2-5 - TRBD2 TRBV28 CASSFGGLAVSLQETQYF TGTGCCAGCAGTTTTGGTGGACTAGCGGTTTCACTCCAAGAGACCCAGTACTTC
TRBJ1-1 - - TRBV6-5 CASSYRVNTEAFF TGTGCCAGCAGTTACAGGGTAAACACTGAAGCTTTCTTT
TRBJ2-3 - - TRBV29-1 CSVEDTTTYTDTQYF TGCAGCGTTGAGGATACTACCACCTACACAGATACGCAGTATTTT
TRBJ1-3 - - TRBV2 CASSAEAQGLSGNTIYF TGTGCCAGCAGTGCAGAGGCCCAGGGCCTCTCTGGAAACACCATATATTTT
TRBJ1-1 once - TRBV7-9 CASSVYAWPEAFF TGTGCCAGCAGCGTTTACGCTTGGCCTGAAGCTTTCTTT
TRBJ1-6 - TRBD1 TRBV4-2 CASSQDRGGNNSPLHF TGTGCCAGCAGCCAAGATCGAGGGGGCAATAATTCACCCCTCCACTTT
TRBJ2-5 - - TRBV12-5 CASGLSGETQYF TGTGCTAGTGGTTTGTCAGGAGAGACCCAGTACTTC
TRBJ1-5 once TRBD1 TRBV10-3 CAIRGTGDGNQPQHF TGTGCCATCAGGGGGACAGGGGACGGCAATCAGCCCCAGCATTTT
TRBJ1-6 few TRBD1 TRBV7-9 CASSPGTGDGGNSPLHF TGTGCCAGCAGCCCGGGGACAGGGGATGGCGGTAATTCACCCCTCCACTTT
TRBJ1-1 once - TRBV4-3 CASRRGNTEAFF TGCGCCAGCAGACGGGGGAACACTGAAGCTTTCTTT
TRBJ1-2 - - TRBV6-1 CASRTGGRGYTF TGTGCCAGCCGAACCGGTGGGCGGGGCTACACCTTC